This TCR beta chain derives from a study of T cell changes during pregnancy in multiple sclerosis. The data were produced by immunoSEQ multiplex PCR, yet TCRdb's version contains in-frame clones alone and is incomplete. The top ten hold 1.3% of the sample, which has around 44,000 clones, around 92% seen once. The germline V gene encodes CDR1 MGHRA and CDR2 YSYEKL. The CDR3 is made up of 14 amino acids. The V end was cut by 1 base, the J end by 11 bases, with 15 bases between. V and J are TRBV4-1 and TRBJ1-5; D is unresolved. This TCR came from a female donor with multiple sclerosis, enrolled in a pregnancy study. The specimen was peripheral blood. The CDR3 protein is CASSQVSGLSAQHF. The CDR3 DNA is TGCGCCAGCAGCCAAGTTTCCGGCCTATCAGCCCAGCATTTT.